These 9 T cell receptor beta chains were all obtained from the same sample, sequenced in a study of post-analysis software for immune sequencing data (dated by TCRdb to the mid-2010s). General findings and caveats noted by the study authors: Roughly 5 TRBV segments, including TRBV5-6, TRBV5-1 and TRBV20-1, were significantly more frequent in patients than controls.

No antigen has been assigned to these receptors. The library was made by PCR. Sequencing relied on an Illumina HiSeq 2500. Unique molecular identifiers were incorporated into TCR beta cDNA libraries to reduce PCR and sequencing biases. The public reads were quality trimmed at Q25 with fastp and then assembled into clones with MiXCR by TCRdb, keeping productive beta chains. Rows with a matching CDR3 protein are joined into one entry that keeps the most common DNA and genes. A total of approximately 690,000 distinct CDR3 sequences appear in this sample, around 64% of them only once. Around 10% of the sample is held by the ten biggest clonotypes. The specimen was blood. The receptors come from a girl aged 2-10 years with multiple sclerosis.

V usage is TRBV7-8 and J usage is TRBJ2-3, with TRBD2 as a possible D gene (6 bases). Deletions cut 4 bases from V and 4 bases from J, with 24 bases between. Germline CDR1 and CDR2: SGHVS and FQNEAQ. The CDR3 loop spans 18 amino acids. CDR3 sequence (DNA): TGTGCCAGCAGCTCGTCCCGGGACTGGAGGAAGGGCGCAGATACGCAGTATTTT. Protein sequence: CASSSSRDWRKGADTQYF.

CDR3 nucleotide sequence: TGCAGTGCTAGAGATCCGCGGACTAGCGTGGCTGCCTACGAGCAGTACTTC. This gives the protein CSARDPRTSVAAYEQYF. This chain connects TRBV20-1 to TRBJ2-7; 9 bases agree with TRBD2. This CDR3 has 17 amino acids. Germline V gene sequence: CDR1 DFQATT, CDR2 SNEGSKA (reference sequence). V gave up 0 bases and J gave up 2 bases; unmatched junction bases: 11.

This rearrangement joins TRBV11-2 to TRBJ2-4, with D unresolved. The J call may be wrong; the DNA end is better matched by TRBJ2-5. Germline values: CDR1 SGHAT, CDR2 FQNNGV. The CDR3 loop spans 16 amino acids. The CDR3 nucleotides read TGTGCCAGCAGCTTAGCAATAGCCCTGGCAGGAGAGACCCAGTACTTC. Residues: CASSLAIALAGETQYF.

This clonotype was counted a few times. This chain uses TRBV6-1 with TRBJ1-2, with TRBD1 matching over 8 bases. This CDR3 has 15 residues. Germline loops: CDR1 MNHNS, CDR2 SASEGT. Unmatched junction bases numbered 10, after V lost 2 bases and J lost 8 bases. The CDR3 DNA follows: TGTGCCAGCAGTGAAAGAGGGCCGCACAGGGGGGGCTACACCTTC. Encoded protein: CASSERGPHRGGYTF.

V is TRBV9 and J is TRBJ1-1, with D perhaps matching TRBD1 (5 bases). CDR1 and CDR2 (germline): SGDLS, YYNGEE. The CDR3 loop spans 13 amino acids. With 3 bases removed from V and 6 bases from J, the gap between germline ends came to 12 bases. In DNA, the CDR3 is TGTGCCAGCAGCGATTTGGGCAGGGCTGAAGCTTTCTTT. Amino acid sequence: CASSDLGRAEAFF.

This rearrangement joins TRBV6-6 to TRBJ2-1, with D perhaps matching TRBD1 (7 bases). Germline CDR1 reads MNHNY; CDR2 reads SVGAGI (reference sequence). This CDR3 region has 17 residues. Trimming cost V 0 bases and J 9 bases, with 21 bases left between them. CDR3 in DNA: TGTGCCAGCAGTTACTCGGGACTGGGACAGCTTGGGAGTGAGCAGTTCTTC. Amino acid sequence: CASSYSGLGQLGSEQFF.

J is TRBJ2-1 and V is TRBV12-3 or TRBV12-4, with 9 nucleotides matching TRBD2. The CDR3 is made up of 15 amino acids. With 1 base clipped from V and 9 bases from J, the junction kept 7 bases outside the gene matches. The CDR3 sequence: CASSLVGGRAGEQFF. The CDR3 DNA is TGTGCCAGCAGTTTAGTTGGCGGGAGGGCCGGTGAGCAGTTCTTC.

This chain connects TRBV3-1 to TRBJ1-1, with a weak D call TRBD1 (5 bases). CDR3 length equals 14 residues. V gave up 2 bases and J gave up 1 base, with 8 bases separating them. CDR1 is LGHDT, CDR2 YNNKEL, per germline (reference sequence). CDR3 bases: TGTGCCAGCAGCCAAAGGGACGCGAACACTGAAGCTTTCTTT. This sequence encodes CASSQRDANTEAFF.

The chain recombines TRBV20-1 with TRBJ2-1; a weak D match, TRBD2 (6 bases). Per germline, CDR1 DFQATT and CDR2 SNEGSKA (reference sequence). The length of the CDR3 is 19 residues. V was cut by 1 base and J by 1 base, with 23 bases left in between. This CDR3 is CSARVDPTGLTYSYNEQFF. In nucleotides, the CDR3 is TGCAGTGCTAGAGTAGACCCCACCGGACTAACCTATTCCTACAATGAGCAGTTCTTC.